A single sample is the source of the 27 T cell receptor beta chains below, sequenced in a study of T cells in Graves' hyperthyroidism and ophthalmopathy. From RNA transcripts, TCR beta CDR3 regions were amplified. During a first-round RT-PCR of the TCR CDR3, the HTBI primer set was used. TCRdb reprocessed the multiplex PCR reads with MiXCR, giving one entry per CDR3 protein. Among a few hundred thousand distinct CDR3 sequences listed, around 15% were seen once. Sequencing was performed on blood. These receptors all come from a woman aged 50 to 60 with Graves' hyperthyroidism that later progressed to Graves' ophthalmopathy.

The rearrangement joins TRBV5-1 to TRBJ2-1; D gene unclear. V lost 2 bases and J lost 8, with 11 bases in between. Looked up from germline, CDR1 is SGHRS and CDR2 is YFSETQ. The CDR3 is 13 residues long. CDR3 loop: CASSLAGIDEQFF. Written as DNA, the CDR3 is TGCGCCAGCAGCTTAGCAGGTATCGATGAGCAGTTCTTC.

This clonotype was counted many times. This chain joins TRBV7-9 and TRBJ2-5; 13 nucleotides line up with TRBD2. The CDR3 covers 16 residues. J gave up 5 bases and V 6 bases, and 9 bases lay outside the gene matches. The germline V gene encodes CDR1 SEHNR and CDR2 FQNEAQ (reference sequence). As DNA, the CDR3 is TGTGCCAGCAGACGAGGACTAGCGGGAGTTAGCGAGACCCAGTACTTC. Translated: CASRRGLAGVSETQYF.

This clonotype was detected many times. The chain carries TRBV2 and TRBJ1-2; no reliable D call. Germline V gives CDR1 SNHLY, CDR2 FYNNEI. Trimming cost V 6 bases and J 4 bases, with 12 bases left between them. This CDR3 has 13 amino acids. The CDR3 nucleotides are TGTGCCAGCAGCCTGAGTACCTTCTATGGCTACACCTTC. Amino acids: CASSLSTFYGYTF.

This clonotype was observed a few times. The chain recombines TRBV9 with TRBJ1-6, with D possibly being TRBD1 (6 bases). V shed 0 bases and J shed 6 bases, with 10 bases lying between them. Germline V gene data show CDR1 as SGDLS and CDR2 as YYNGEE. There are 15 residues in the CDR3. The CDR3 DNA reads as TGTGCCAGCAGCGTAGGTAGGGGGACTAATTCACCCCTCCACTTT. This gives the protein CASSVGRGTNSPLHF. Full variable domain (outside the CDR3, taken from reference TRBV9 and TRBJ1-6): DSGVTQTPKHLITATGQRVTLRCSPRSGDLSVYWYQQSLDQGLQFLIQYYNGEERAKGNILERFSAQQFPDLHSELNLSSLELGDSALYFCASSVGRGTNSPLHFGNGTRLTVT.

As regards this clonotype: Since a much larger clone is just one base distant, this may be a read error. The chain recombines TRBV4-2 with TRBJ2-3; 8 bases fit TRBD2. Germline CDR1 is LGHNA and CDR2 is YNFKEQ. The CDR3 has 16 amino acids. Losses at the gene ends were 0 bases for V and 6 bases for J; bases not matched to a gene: 8. CDR3 region: CASSQDRSGSDDTQYF. In DNA form, the CDR3 reads TGTGCCAGCAGCCAAGATAGGAGCGGGAGCGACGATACGCAGTATTTT.

This clonotype was counted many times. The V call is TRBV14, the J call TRBJ2-1; D is possibly TRBD2 (6 bases). V lost 1 base and J lost 3, with 7 bases in between. The CDR3 extends over 14 amino acids. Germline assignment: CDR1 SGHDN and CDR2 FVKESK. Here the CDR3 reads CASSQGRVYNEQFF. CDR3 bases: TGTGCCAGCAGCCAAGGGAGGGTCTACAATGAGCAGTTCTTC.

The table lists this clonotype with many counts. This chain links TRBV29-1 with TRBJ2-6; D is perhaps TRBD2 (6 bases). Germline values: CDR1 SQVTM, CDR2 ANQGSEA. The germline V and J ends were trimmed by 0 bases and 4 bases, with 13 bases remaining between them. This CDR3 comprises 16 residues. The CDR3 DNA reads TGCAGCGTTGAAGAAGGGCCGGGGGTCGGGGCCAACGTCCTGACTTTC. Its protein product is CSVEEGPGVGANVLTF.

This clonotype was picked up many times. The genes are TRBV28 and TRBJ1-4; 8 bases match TRBD1. V trimming: 2 bases; J trimming: 5 bases; junction bases outside the gene matches: 4. This CDR3 has 15 residues. The V gene's germline CDR1 is MDHEN and CDR2 SYDVKM. DNA of the CDR3: TGTGCCAGCAGTTTAGTAGGACAGGGAAATGAAAAACTGTTTTTT. Amino acids: CASSLVGQGNEKLFF.

Ten or more counts support this clonotype. V usage is TRBV3-1 and J usage is TRBJ2-3; TRBD2 agrees at 9 bases. Germline CDR1 LGHDT, CDR2 YNNKEL (reference sequence). This CDR3 contains 16 residues. The trim removed 5 bases at V and 8 bases at J, leaving 14 bases unmatched. Written as DNA, the CDR3 is TGTGCCAGCAGCGCTTTAGGCGGGAGGGCCCAAGTTACGCAGTATTTT. As protein: CASSALGGRAQVTQYF.

The chain employs TRBV5-1 and TRBJ2-1; D might be TRBD1 (6 bases). V gave up 1 base and J gave up 5 bases, with 13 bases separating them. There are 15 residues in the CDR3. Germline CDR1 and CDR2: SGHRS and YFSETQ. The CDR3 bases are TGCGCCAGCAGCTTGAATACAGGGCCGAACAATGAGCAGTTCTTC. Residues: CASSLNTGPNNEQFF. The full variable domain, its missing parts supplied by reference TRBV5-1 and TRBJ2-1, is KAGVTQTPRYLIKTRGQQVTLSCSPISGHRSVSWYQQTPGQGLQFLFEYFSETQRNKGNFPGRFSGRQFSNSRSEMNVSTLELGDSALYLCASSLNTGPNNEQFFGPGTRLTVL.

CDR3 sequence: CASSEEGSSSPLHF. CDR3 nucleotides: TGTGCCAGCAGTGAGGAGGGTTCAAGTTCACCCCTCCACTTT. The V call is TRBV2, the J call TRBJ1-6, with no clear D. The germline V gene encodes CDR1 SNHLY and CDR2 FYNNEI. CDR3 length: 14 residues. Trimming removed 3 bases from V and 9 bases from J, with 12 bases in between.

This clonotype was found many times. The chain carries TRBV20-1 and TRBJ1-1; no clear D. The germline gives CDR1 DFQATT, CDR2 SNEGSKA (reference sequence). The CDR3 runs 13 residues. V lost 2 bases to trimming and J lost 0 bases, with 7 bases between them. In DNA, the CDR3 is TGCAGTGCTAGACTCATCATGAACACTGAAGCTTTCTTT. This translates into CSARLIMNTEAFF.

This clonotype was counted at least ten times. This chain connects TRBV5-1 to TRBJ2-3; TRBD1 is a possible D gene (6 bases). Germline CDR1 SGHRS, CDR2 YFSETQ. Deletions cut 4 bases from V and 2 bases from J, with 17 bases between. The CDR3 loop spans 16 amino acids. The CDR3 bases are TGCGCCAGCAGCCGTACTAGACAGGACACCACAGATACGCAGTATTTT. It translates to CASSRTRQDTTDTQYF. Variable domain in full (rest from reference TRBV5-1 and TRBJ2-3): KAGVTQTPRYLIKTRGQQVTLSCSPISGHRSVSWYQQTPGQGLQFLFEYFSETQRNKGNFPGRFSGRQFSNSRSEMNVSTLELGDSALYLCASSRTRQDTTDTQYFGPGTRLTVL.

This clonotype has ten or more counts. The V gene is TRBV5-1, the J gene TRBJ2-3; 8 bases are a match to TRBD1. Germline values: CDR1 SGHRS, CDR2 YFSETQ. V trimming: 3 bases; J trimming: 1 base; junction bases outside the gene matches: 7. This CDR3 contains 16 residues. CDR3 region: CASSSLGQGGTDTQYF. CDR3 DNA sequence: TGCGCCAGCAGCTCCCTAGGACAGGGCGGCACAGATACGCAGTATTTT.

This clonotype was observed a few times. The rearrangement uses TRBV19 and TRBJ2-1, with 7 positions matching TRBD1. CDR1 is LNHDA and CDR2 is SQIVND in the germline V gene (reference sequence). V trimming: 3 bases; J trimming: 12 bases; junction bases outside the gene matches: 8. The CDR3 totals 13 residues. The CDR3 DNA is TGTGCCAGTAGTATGCAAGGGGGCATAGTGCAGTTCTTC. Translating it yields CASSMQGGIVQFF.

This clonotype was seen a few times. The V and J genes are TRBV18 and TRBJ2-2, with 7 bases lining up with TRBD2. CDR3 length: 16 residues. CDR1 is KGHSH, CDR2 LQKENI, per germline. J lost 5 bases, V lost 3 bases, and 9 bases had no gene match. The CDR3: CASSPQGGSNTGELFF. The CDR3 DNA reads as TGTGCCAGCTCACCTCAGGGCGGGAGTAATACCGGGGAGCTGTTTTTT.

This clonotype appeared many times. The chain carries TRBV20-1 and TRBJ2-1; 8 bases map to TRBD2. The CDR3 has 14 residues. The germline CDR1 and CDR2 sequences are DFQATT and SNEGSKA (reference sequence). The V gene end was trimmed by 6 bases and the J gene end by 6 bases; junction bases not matched to a gene: 10. CDR3: CSATLGRGVNEQFF. In nucleotides, the CDR3 is TGCAGTGCCACTCTGGGGCGGGGGGTCAATGAGCAGTTCTTC.

Many counts were recorded for this clonotype. V and J are TRBV11-2 and TRBJ1-5, with D perhaps TRBD1 (6 bases). Germline CDR1 reads SGHAT; CDR2 reads FQNNGV. The CDR3 is 15 amino acids. The V gene lost 5 bases and the J gene lost 0 bases, with 11 bases spanning the gap. The CDR3 region is CASSLQGNSNQPQHF. CDR3 coding DNA: TGTGCCAGCAGCCTTCAGGGGAATAGCAATCAGCCCCAGCATTTT. Full variable domain (outside the CDR3, taken from reference TRBV11-2 and TRBJ1-5): EAGVAQSPRYKIIEKRQSVAFWCNPISGHATLYWYQQILGQGPKLLIQFQNNGVVDDSQLPKDRFSAERLKGVDSTLKIQPAKLEDSAVYLCASSLQGNSNQPQHFGDGTRLSIL.

Many counts were recorded for this clonotype. The chain joins TRBV27 to TRBJ1-5, with D unclear. The CDR3 is 18 residues long. Germline V gives CDR1 MNHEY, CDR2 SMNVEV (reference sequence). V dropped 8 bases and J dropped 5 bases, with 28 bases sitting between them. CDR3 region: CASPLLVSKKVWDQPQHF. DNA for the CDR3: TGTGCCAGCCCTTTATTGGTCTCAAAAAAAGTATGGGATCAGCCCCAGCATTTT.

The chain employs TRBV28 and TRBJ2-6; D ambiguous. This CDR3 comprises 14 residues. Germline V gene data show CDR1 as MDHEN and CDR2 as SYDVKM. The V gene lost 6 bases and the J gene lost 3 bases, with 9 bases spanning the gap. The CDR3 DNA follows: TGTGCCAGCAGAGACCTTGGTGGGGCCAACGTCCTGACTTTC. Translated: CASRDLGGANVLTF.

This clonotype was counted many times. The V and J genes are TRBV20-1 and TRBJ2-1, with D unclear. Germline V gene sequence: CDR1 DFQATT, CDR2 SNEGSKA (reference sequence). This CDR3 region has 15 residues. V dropped 1 base and J dropped 7 bases, with 17 bases sitting between them. CDR3 region: CSARGLGLVSNEQFF. CDR3 nucleotide sequence: TGCAGTGCTAGAGGGCTAGGTCTGGTATCGAATGAGCAGTTCTTC.

This clonotype was seen at least ten times. This chain connects TRBV5-8 to TRBJ1-1; TRBD1 might be the D (6 bases). From germline, CDR1 is SGHTS and CDR2 YDEGEE. The CDR3 length is 14 residues. The V end lost 2 bases, the J end lost 0 bases, and 8 bases lay between the germline ends. The CDR3, as DNA: TGTGCCAGCAGCTTCGGACAGATGAACACTGAAGCTTTCTTT. Translated: CASSFGQMNTEAFF.

This clonotype was counted ten times or more. This rearrangement joins TRBV28 to TRBJ2-2, with 8 bases identical to TRBD2. Per germline, CDR1 MDHEN and CDR2 SYDVKM. Trimming cost V 5 bases and J 3 bases; bases outside gene matches: 2. CDR3 length: 14 amino acids. The DNA for the CDR3 is TGTGCCAGCAGTGAGCGGGAGTACACCGGGGAGCTGTTTTTT. It is translated as CASSEREYTGELFF.

This clonotype occurred many times. The J gene is TRBJ1-5, the V gene TRBV4-1; D gene ambiguous. Deletions cut 4 bases from V and 6 bases from J, with 10 bases between. The CDR3 is 13 residues long. Germline CDR1 and CDR2: MGHRA and YSYEKL. CDR3 amino acids: CASSPLPSQPQHF. The CDR3 nucleotides are TGCGCCAGCAGCCCCCTTCCGTCTCAGCCCCAGCATTTT.

Concerning this clonotype: A read error is possible here, since a much larger clone lies one base away. The J gene is TRBJ2-6, the V gene TRBV18; D possibly uses TRBD1 or TRBD2 (5 bases each). V was shortened by 2 bases and J by 2 bases, with 7 bases between the two germline ends. Per germline, CDR1 KGHSH and CDR2 LQKENI. The CDR3 is made up of 15 amino acids. CDR3 in amino acids: CASSPVGAGANVLTF. The CDR3 nucleotides are TGTGCCAGCTCACCAGTGGGGGCTGGGGCCAACGTCCTGACTTTC. The full variable domain, with the rest looked up from reference TRBV18 and TRBJ2-6, is NAGVMQNPRHLVRRRGQEARLRCSPMKGHSHVYWYRQLPEEGLKFMVYLQKENIIDESGMPKERFSAEFPKEGPSILRIQQVVRGDSAAYFCASSPVGAGANVLTFGAGSRLTVL.

This clonotype was recorded at least ten times. The V call is TRBV2, the J call TRBJ2-1; 12 positions agree with TRBD2. The CDR3 is 14 residues long. CDR1 is SNHLY, CDR2 FYNNEI, per germline. V was clipped by 7 bases and J by 10 bases; unmatched bases: 8. CDR3 DNA sequence: TGTGCCAGCAAGGGACTAGCGGGTTTCGGCGAGCAGTTCTTC. Amino acids: CASKGLAGFGEQFF. Supplemented by reference TRBV2 and TRBJ2-1, the full variable domain reads EPEVTQTPSHQVTQMGQEVILRCVPISNHLYFYWYRQILGQKVEFLVSFYNNEISEKSEIFDDQFSVERPDGSNFTLKIRSTKLEDSAMYFCASKGLAGFGEQFFGPGTRLTVL.

This clonotype was seen many times. V gene TRBV28 combines with J gene TRBJ2-5; possible D gene TRBD2, 6 bases. The CDR3 consists of 14 residues. The germline CDR1 and CDR2 sequences are MDHEN and SYDVKM. Trimming took off 4 bases at V and 5 bases at J, with 14 bases between the two ends. The CDR3 nucleotides read TGTGCCAGCAGTTCTGGAGGGCCGGGTGAGACCCAGTACTTC. This codes for CASSSGGPGETQYF.